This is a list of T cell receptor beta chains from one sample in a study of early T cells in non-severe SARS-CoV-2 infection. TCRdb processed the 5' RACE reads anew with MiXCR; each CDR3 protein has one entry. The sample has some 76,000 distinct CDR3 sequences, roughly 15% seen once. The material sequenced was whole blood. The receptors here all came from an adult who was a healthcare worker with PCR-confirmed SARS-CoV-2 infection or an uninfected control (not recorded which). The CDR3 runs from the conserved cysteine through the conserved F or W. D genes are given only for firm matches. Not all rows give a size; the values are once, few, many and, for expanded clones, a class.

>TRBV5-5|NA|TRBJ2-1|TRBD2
CASSPGLAGVYNEQFF
TGTGCCAGCAGCCCGGGACTAGCGGGGGTATACAATGAGCAGTTCTTC
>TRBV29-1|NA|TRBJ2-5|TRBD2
CSVAPLAGGPETQYF
TGCAGCGTTGCCCCATTAGCGGGGGGGCCGGAGACCCAGTACTTC
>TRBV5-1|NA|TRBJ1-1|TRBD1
CASSTRQGSTEAFF
TGCGCCAGCAGCACCCGACAGGGGTCCACTGAAGCTTTCTTT
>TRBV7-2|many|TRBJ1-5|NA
CASSYQADQPQHF
TGTGCCAGCAGCTACCAGGCTGATCAGCCCCAGCATTTT
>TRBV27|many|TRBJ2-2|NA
CASSLSRRGTGELFF
TGTGCCAGCAGTTTATCTAGGAGAGGCACCGGGGAGCTGTTTTTT
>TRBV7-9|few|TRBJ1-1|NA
CASSLRGLEVFF
TGTGCCAGCAGCTTACGAGGCTTAGAGGTTTTCTTT
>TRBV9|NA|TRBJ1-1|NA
CASSVGAEAFF
TGTGCCAGCAGCGTAGGGGCTGAAGCTTTCTTT
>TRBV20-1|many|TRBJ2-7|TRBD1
CSARGRQGYEQYF
TGCAGTGCTAGGGGACGACAGGGCTACGAGCAGTACTTC
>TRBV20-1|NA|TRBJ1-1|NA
CSARGQLSTEAFF
TGCAGTGCTAGAGGGCAGCTTTCCACTGAAGCTTTCTTT
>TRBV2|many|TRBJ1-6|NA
CASSQLLPPLHF
TGTGCCAGCAGTCAACTTCTTCCACCCCTCCACTTT
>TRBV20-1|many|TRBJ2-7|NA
CSASIQISSYEQYF
TGCAGTGCTAGTATCCAGATCAGCTCCTACGAGCAGTACTTC
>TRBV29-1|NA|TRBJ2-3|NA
CSVTTEGTDTQYF
TGCAGCGTGACCACGGAGGGTACAGATACGCAGTATTTT
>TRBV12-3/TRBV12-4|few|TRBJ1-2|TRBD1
CASSFGTGYYGYTF
TGTGCCAGCAGTTTCGGGACAGGGTACTATGGCTACACCTTC
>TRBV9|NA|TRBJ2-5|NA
CASSVHGAAETQYF
TGTGCCAGCAGCGTACATGGGGCAGCAGAGACCCAGTACTTC
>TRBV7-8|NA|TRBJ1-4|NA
CASSSPQQELNEKLFF
TGTGCCAGCAGCTCACCCCAACAGGAACTTAATGAAAAACTGTTTTTT
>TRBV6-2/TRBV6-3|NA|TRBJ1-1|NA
CASSYTGGTEAFF
TGTGCCAGCAGTTACACGGGGGGCACTGAAGCTTTCTTT
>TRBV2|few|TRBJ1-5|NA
CASSEETNQPQHF
TGTGCCAGCAGTGAGGAGACCAATCAGCCCCAGCATTTT
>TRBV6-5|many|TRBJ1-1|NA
CASKRTANTEAFF
TGTGCCAGCAAAAGAACGGCGAACACTGAAGCTTTCTTT
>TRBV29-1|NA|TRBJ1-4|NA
CSVDGGLNEKLFF
TGCAGCGTTGATGGGGGACTTAATGAAAAACTGTTTTTT
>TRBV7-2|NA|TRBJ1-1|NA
CASSLEGFGEAFF
TGTGCCAGCAGCTTAGAGGGTTTCGGTGAAGCTTTCTTT
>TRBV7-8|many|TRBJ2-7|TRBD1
CASSLMTGTGGYEQYF
TGTGCCAGCAGCCTGATGACCGGGACAGGGGGGTACGAGCAGTACTTC
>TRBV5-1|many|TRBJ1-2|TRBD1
CASSRGTPGQDYLGYTF
TGCGCCAGCAGCCGGGGTACACCGGGACAGGATTATTTGGGCTACACCTTC
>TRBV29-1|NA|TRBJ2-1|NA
CSVTRSYNEQFF
TGCAGCGTTACCCGGAGCTACAATGAGCAGTTCTTC
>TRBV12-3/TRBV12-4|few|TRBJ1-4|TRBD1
CASSPGQGNEKLFF
TGTGCCAGCTCACCGGGACAGGGGAATGAAAAACTGTTTTTT
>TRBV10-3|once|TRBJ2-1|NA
CAISPDSIRNEQFF
TGTGCCATCAGTCCCGACAGTATTCGGAATGAGCAGTTCTTC
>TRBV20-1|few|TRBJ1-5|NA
CSASLDSNQPQHF
TGCAGTGCTAGCCTGGACAGCAATCAGCCCCAGCATTTT
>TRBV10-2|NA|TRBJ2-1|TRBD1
CASRGTGGYNEQFF
TGCGCCAGCAGGGGGACAGGGGGTTACAATGAGCAGTTCTTC
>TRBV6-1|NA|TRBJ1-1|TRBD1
CASSLRQGAAFF
TGTGCCAGCAGCCTTCGACAGGGGGCGGCTTTCTTT
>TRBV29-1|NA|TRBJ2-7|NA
CSVGRKMGYEQYF
TGCAGCGTTGGTCGTAAAATGGGCTACGAGCAGTACTTC
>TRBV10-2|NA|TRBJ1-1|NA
CASSTGNTEAFF
TGCGCCAGCAGCACGGGCAACACTGAAGCTTTCTTT
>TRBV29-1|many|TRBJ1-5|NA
CSVEEQKNQPQHF
TGCAGCGTTGAAGAACAGAAAAATCAGCCCCAGCATTTT